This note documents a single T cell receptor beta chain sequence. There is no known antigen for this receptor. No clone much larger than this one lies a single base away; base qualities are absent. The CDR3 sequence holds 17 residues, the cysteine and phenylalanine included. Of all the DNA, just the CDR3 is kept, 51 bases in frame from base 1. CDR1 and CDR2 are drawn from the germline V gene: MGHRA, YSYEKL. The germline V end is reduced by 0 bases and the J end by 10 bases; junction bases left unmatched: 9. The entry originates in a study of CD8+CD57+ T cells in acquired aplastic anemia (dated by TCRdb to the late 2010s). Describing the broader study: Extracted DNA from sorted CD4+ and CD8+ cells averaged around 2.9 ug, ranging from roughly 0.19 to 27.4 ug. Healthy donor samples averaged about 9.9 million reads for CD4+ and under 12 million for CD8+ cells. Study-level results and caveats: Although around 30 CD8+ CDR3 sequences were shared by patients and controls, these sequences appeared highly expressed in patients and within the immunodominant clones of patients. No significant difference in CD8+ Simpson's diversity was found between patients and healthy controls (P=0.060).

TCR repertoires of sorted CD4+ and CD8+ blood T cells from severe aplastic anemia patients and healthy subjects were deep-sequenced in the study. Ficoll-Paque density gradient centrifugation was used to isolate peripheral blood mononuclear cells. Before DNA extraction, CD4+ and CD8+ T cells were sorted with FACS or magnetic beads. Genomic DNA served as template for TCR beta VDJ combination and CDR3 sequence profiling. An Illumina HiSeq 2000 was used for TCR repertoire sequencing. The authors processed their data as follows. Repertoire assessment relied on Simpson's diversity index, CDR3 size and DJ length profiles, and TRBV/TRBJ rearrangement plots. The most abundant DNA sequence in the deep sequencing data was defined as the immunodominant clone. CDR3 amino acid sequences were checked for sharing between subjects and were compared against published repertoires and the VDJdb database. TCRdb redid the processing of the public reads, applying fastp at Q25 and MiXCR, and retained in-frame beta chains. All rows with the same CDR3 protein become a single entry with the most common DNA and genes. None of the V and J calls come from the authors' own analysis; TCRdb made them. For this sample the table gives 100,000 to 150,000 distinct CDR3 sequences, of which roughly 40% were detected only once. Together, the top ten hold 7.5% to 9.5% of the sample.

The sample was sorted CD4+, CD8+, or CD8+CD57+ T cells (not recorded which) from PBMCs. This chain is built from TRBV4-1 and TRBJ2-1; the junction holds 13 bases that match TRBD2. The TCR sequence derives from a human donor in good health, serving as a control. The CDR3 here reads CASSQETTSGGAGEQFF. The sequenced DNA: TGCGCCAGCAGCCAAGAAACCACTAGCGGGGGGGCAGGGGAGCAGTTCTTC.